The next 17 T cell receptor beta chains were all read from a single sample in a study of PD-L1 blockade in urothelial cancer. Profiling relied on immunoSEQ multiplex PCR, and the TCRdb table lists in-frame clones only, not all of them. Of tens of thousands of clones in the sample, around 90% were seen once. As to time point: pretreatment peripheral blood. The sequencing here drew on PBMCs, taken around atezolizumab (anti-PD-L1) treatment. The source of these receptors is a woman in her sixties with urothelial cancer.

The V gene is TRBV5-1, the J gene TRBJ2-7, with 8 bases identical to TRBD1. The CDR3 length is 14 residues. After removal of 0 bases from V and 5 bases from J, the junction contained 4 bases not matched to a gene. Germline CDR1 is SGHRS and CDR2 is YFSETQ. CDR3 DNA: TGCGCCAGCAGCTTGGGGACAGGGACCCACGAGCAGTACTTC. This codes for CASSLGTGTHEQYF.

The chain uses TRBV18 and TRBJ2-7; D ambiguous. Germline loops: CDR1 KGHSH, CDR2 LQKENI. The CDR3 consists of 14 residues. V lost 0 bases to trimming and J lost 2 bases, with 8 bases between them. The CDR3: CASSPPSGTYEQYF. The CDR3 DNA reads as TGTGCCAGCTCACCACCGTCAGGCACCTACGAGCAGTACTTC.

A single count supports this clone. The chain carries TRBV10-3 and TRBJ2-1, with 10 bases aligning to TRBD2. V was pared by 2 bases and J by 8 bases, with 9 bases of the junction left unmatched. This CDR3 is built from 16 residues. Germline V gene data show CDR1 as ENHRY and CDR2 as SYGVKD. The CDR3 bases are TGTGCCATCAGTGAGACGCTAGCGGGAGAAAAACATGAGCAGTTCTTC. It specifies CAISETLAGEKHEQFF.

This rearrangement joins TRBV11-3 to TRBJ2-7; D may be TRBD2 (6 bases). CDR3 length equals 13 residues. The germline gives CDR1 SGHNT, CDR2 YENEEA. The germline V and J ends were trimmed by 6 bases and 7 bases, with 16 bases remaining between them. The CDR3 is CASSRGGAREQYF. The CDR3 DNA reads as TGTGCCAGCAGTCGCGGCGGGGCGCGGGAGCAGTACTTC.

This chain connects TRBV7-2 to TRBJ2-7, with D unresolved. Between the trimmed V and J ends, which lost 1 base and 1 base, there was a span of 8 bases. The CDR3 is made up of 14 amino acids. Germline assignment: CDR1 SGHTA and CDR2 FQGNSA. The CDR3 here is CASSLDYLSYEQYF. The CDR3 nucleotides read TGTGCCAGCAGCTTAGACTACCTATCCTACGAGCAGTACTTC.

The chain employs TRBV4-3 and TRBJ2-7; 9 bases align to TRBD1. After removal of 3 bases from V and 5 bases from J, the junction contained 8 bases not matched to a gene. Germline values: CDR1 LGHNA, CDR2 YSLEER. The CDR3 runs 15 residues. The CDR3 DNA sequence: TGCGCCAGCAGCCAGACAGGGGGGTGGGCGGACGAGCAGTACTTC. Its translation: CASSQTGGWADEQYF.

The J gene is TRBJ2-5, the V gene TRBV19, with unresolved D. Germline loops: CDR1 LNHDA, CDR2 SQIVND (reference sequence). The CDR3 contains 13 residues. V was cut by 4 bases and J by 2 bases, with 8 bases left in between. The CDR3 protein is CASSRAEQETQYF. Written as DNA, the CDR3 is TGTGCCAGTAGTAGGGCAGAACAAGAGACCCAGTACTTC.

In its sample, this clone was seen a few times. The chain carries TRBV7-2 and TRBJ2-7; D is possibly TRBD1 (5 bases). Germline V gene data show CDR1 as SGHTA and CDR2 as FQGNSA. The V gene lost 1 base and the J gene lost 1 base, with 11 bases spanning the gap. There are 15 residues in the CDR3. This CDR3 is CASSLGRAGSYEQYF. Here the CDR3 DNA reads TGTGCCAGCAGCTTAGGTCGGGCAGGGTCCTACGAGCAGTACTTC. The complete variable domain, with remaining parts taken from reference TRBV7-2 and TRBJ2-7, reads GAGVSQSPSNKVTEKGKDVELRCDPISGHTALYWYRQSLGQGLEFLIYFQGNSAPDKSGLPSDRFSAERTGGSVSTLTIQRTQQEDSAVYLCASSLGRAGSYEQYFGPGTRLTVT.

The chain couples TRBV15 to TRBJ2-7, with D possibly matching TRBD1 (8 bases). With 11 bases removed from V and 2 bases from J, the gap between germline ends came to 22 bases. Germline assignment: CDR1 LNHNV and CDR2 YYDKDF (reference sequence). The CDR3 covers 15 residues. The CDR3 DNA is TGTGCCTCCGGGGGGACAGGCAATATTACCTACGAGCAGTACTTC. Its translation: CASGGTGNITYEQYF.

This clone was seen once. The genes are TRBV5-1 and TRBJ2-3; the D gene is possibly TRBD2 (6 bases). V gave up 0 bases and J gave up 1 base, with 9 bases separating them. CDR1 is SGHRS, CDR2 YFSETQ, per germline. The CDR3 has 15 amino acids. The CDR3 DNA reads TGCGCCAGCAGCTTGGGGGGGGATCGCACAGATACGCAGTATTTT. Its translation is CASSLGGDRTDTQYF.

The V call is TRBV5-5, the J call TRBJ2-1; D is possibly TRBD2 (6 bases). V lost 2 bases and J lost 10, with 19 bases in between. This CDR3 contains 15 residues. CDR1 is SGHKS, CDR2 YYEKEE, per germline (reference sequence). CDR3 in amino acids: CASSFTSLPRDEQFF. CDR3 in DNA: TGTGCCAGCAGCTTCACTAGCCTCCCGAGGGACGAGCAGTTCTTC.

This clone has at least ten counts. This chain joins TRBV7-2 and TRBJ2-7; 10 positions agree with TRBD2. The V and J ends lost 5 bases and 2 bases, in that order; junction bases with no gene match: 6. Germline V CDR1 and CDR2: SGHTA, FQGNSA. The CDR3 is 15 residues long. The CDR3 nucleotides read TGTGCCAGCAGCCCCGGGACTAGCGCCACCTACGAGCAGTACTTC. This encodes CASSPGTSATYEQYF.

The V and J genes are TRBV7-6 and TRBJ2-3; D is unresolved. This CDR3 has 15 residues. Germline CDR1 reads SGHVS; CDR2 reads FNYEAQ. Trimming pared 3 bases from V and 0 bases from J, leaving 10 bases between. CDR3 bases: TGTGCCAGCAGCTTCTCCACGACTAGCACAGATACGCAGTATTTT. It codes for CASSFSTTSTDTQYF.

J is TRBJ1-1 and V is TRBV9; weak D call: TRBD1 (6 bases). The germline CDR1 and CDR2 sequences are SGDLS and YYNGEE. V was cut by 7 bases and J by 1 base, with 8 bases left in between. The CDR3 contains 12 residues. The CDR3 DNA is TGTGCCAGCGGGGGCGGGAACACTGAAGCTTTCTTT. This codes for CASGGGNTEAFF.

CDR3 coding DNA: TGTGCCAGCAGGGGACAGGGGGCGGCTGAGCAGTTCTTC. It codes for CASRGQGAAEQFF. This chain links TRBV6-5 with TRBJ2-1, with 12 bases lining up with TRBD1. The CDR3 loop spans 13 amino acids. CDR1 and CDR2 (germline): MNHEY, SVGAGI. With V trimmed by 6 bases and J by 9 bases, 3 bases remained unmatched.

Here the CDR3 reads CASAAGDTYNEQFF. In DNA, the CDR3 is TGTGCCAGCGCCGCGGGGGATACCTACAATGAGCAGTTCTTC. The chain is built from TRBV7-6 and TRBJ2-1; 7 nucleotides line up with TRBD2. Germline CDR1 and CDR2: SGHVS and FNYEAQ. There are 14 residues in the CDR3. J lost 2 bases, V lost 8 bases, and 6 bases had no gene match.

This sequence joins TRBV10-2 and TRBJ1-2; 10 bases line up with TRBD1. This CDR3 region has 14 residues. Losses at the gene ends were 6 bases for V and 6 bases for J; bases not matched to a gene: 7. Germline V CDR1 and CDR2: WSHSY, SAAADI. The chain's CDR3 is CASSAWDRGDGYTF. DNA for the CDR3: TGCGCCAGCAGCGCCTGGGACAGGGGAGATGGCTACACCTTC.